This T cell receptor beta chain was documented in a study of blood T cells in healthy people across ages. Notes on the study in general: Across the age range, TCR beta diversity per million T cells fell in a roughly linear way. In long-lived donors, naive CD4+ cell counts and diversity exceeded those of aged donors.

Per the germline V gene, CDR1 is SQVTM and CDR2 is ANQGSEA. Deletions cut 3 bases from V and 7 bases from J, with 16 bases between. The CDR3 contains 13 residues. Around 10 milliliters of peripheral blood were drawn from each donor. Total RNA was extracted at no less than 5.5 micrograms per sample. This clonotype was seen a few times. The antigen remains unidentified. Primed by a sample-barcoded 5' primer and a J-beta primer mix, a second PCR proceeded for roughly 7 to 11 cycles. TCRdb ran MiXCR on the 5' RACE reads and lists one entry per CDR3 protein. The table includes 1.4 million to 1.5 million distinct CDR3 sequences, roughly 45% detected once.

The source of this sequence is a woman aged 18-30 years in good health. What was sequenced was blood. This chain connects TRBV29-1 to TRBJ2-7, with D possibly being TRBD1 (6 bases). The CDR3 DNA is TGCAGCGTTGAGGGGACAAAGGTCCATGAGCAGTACTTC. Translation: CSVEGTKVHEQYF.